This T cell receptor (beta chain) was identified during a study of blood T cell repertoires in COVID-19. This clone was seen a single time. The sample carries other DNA sequences with the same CDR3. Trimming cost V 0 bases and J 1 base, with 9 bases left between them. This CDR3 region has 15 residues. The germline CDR1 and CDR2 sequences are LGHNA and YSLEER. In the study's own analysis: From reference gene primer amplification, estimates of nucleated cell counts were derived. Clones were read by immunoSEQ multiplex PCR, and TCRdb kept only the in-frame ones, dropping some. V, J and clone size derive from that table, while D and trimming were established from the DNA sequence. This sample has 200,000 to 300,000 clones, with approximately 82% found just once.

Material: peripheral blood. The chain couples TRBV4-3 to TRBJ1-1, with D unresolved. This clonotype originated in a man between 35 and 55 years old who had recovered from COVID-19. Here the CDR3 DNA reads TGCGCCAGCAGCCAAGATCGGGTAGGGAACACTGAAGCTTTCTTT. Translated: CASSQDRVGNTEAFF.